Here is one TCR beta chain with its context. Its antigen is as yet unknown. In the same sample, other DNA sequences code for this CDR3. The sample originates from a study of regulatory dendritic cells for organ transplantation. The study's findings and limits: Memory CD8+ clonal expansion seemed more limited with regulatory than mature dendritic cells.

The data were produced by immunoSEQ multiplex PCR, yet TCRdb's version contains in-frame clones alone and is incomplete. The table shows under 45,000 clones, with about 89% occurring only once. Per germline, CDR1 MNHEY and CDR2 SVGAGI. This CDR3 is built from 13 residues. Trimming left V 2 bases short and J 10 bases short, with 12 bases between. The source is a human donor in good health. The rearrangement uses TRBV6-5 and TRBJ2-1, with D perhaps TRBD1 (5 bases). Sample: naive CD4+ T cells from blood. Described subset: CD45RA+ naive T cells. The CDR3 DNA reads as TGTGCCAGCAGTTACGGCCCATGGGGCGAGCAGTTCTTC. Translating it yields CASSYGPWGEQFF.